This T cell receptor (beta chain) comes out of a study of T cell repertoires in cytomegalovirus infection. Study conclusions and caveats: Cumulative frequency of public TCR beta families picked out carriers of CMV plus the relevant HLA. Ex vivo, HLA-C-restricted CMV-specific TCR beta clonotypes prevailed over the rest of the response.

TCRdb independently ran MiXCR on the reads; one entry per CDR3 protein. The sample holds around 740,000 distinct CDR3 sequences, 35% seen once. Trimming cost V 2 bases and J 5 bases, with 21 bases left between them. CDR1 and CDR2 (germline): SEHNR, FQNEAQ (reference sequence). This CDR3 region has 18 residues. Turning to this clonotype: Its antigen is currently unknown.

Sequences were obtained from PBMCs. The V call is TRBV7-9, the J call TRBJ2-2, with a weak D call TRBD1 (5 bases). The receptor's source is a human donor in good health (CMV status not recorded). Some clones in this sample may be carry-over from other donors' samples. The CDR3 loop reads CASSLRKLDRRSTGELFF. DNA of the CDR3: TGTGCCAGCAGCTTACGGAAGCTAGACAGACGATCGACCGGGGAGCTGTTTTTT.